The clone carrying this T cell receptor (beta chain) was picked up a small number of times. The CDR3 is 15 residues long. The germline V and J ends were trimmed by 4 bases and 0 bases, with 14 bases remaining between them. Germline V gene sequence: CDR1 SGHRS, CDR2 YFSETQ. This entry comes from a study of T cell changes during pregnancy in multiple sclerosis. Assay: immunoSEQ multiplex PCR; the TCRdb copy retains only in-frame clones and omits some. Among around 30,000 clones listed, roughly 89% were seen once. The specimen comprised CD4+ T cells from peripheral blood mononuclear cells, sampled in the second trimester of pregnancy. The receptor was isolated from a female donor with multiple sclerosis, enrolled in a pregnancy study. This rearrangement joins TRBV5-1 to TRBJ2-7, with D maybe TRBD1 (5 bases). CDR3 sequence reads: CASSPDSVYSYEQYF. In DNA, the CDR3 is TGCGCCAGCAGCCCCGACAGCGTCTACTCCTACGAGCAGTACTTC.